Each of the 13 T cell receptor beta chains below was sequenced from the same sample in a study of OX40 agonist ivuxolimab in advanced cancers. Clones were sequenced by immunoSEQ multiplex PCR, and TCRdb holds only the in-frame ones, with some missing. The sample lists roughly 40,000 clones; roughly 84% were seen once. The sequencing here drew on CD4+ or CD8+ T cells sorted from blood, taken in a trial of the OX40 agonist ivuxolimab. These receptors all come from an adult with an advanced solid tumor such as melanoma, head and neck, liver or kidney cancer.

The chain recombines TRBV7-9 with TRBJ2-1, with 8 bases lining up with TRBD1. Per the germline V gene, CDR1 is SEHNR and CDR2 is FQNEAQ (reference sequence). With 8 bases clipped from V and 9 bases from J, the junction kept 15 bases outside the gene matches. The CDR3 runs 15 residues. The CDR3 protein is CASHIAGQDHIEQFF. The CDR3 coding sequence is TGTGCCAGCCACATCGCGGGACAGGACCATATTGAGCAGTTCTTC. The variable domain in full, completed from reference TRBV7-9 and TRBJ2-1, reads DTGVSQNPRHKITKRGQNVTFRCDPISEHNRLYWYRQTLGQGPEFLTYFQNEAQLEKSRLLSDRFSAERPKGSFSTLEIQRTEQGDSAMYLCASHIAGQDHIEQFFGPGTRLTVL.

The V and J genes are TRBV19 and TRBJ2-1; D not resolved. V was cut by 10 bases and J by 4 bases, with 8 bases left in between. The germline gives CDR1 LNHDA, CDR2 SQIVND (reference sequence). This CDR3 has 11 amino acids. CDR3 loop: CATTKYNEQFF. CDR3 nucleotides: TGTGCCACTACAAAGTACAATGAGCAGTTCTTC.

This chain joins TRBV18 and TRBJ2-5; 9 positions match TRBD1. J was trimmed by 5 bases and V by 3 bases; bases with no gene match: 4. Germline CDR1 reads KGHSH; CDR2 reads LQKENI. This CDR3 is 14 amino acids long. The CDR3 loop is CASSPGQGLETQYF. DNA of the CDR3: TGTGCCAGCTCACCGGGACAGGGACTGGAGACCCAGTACTTC.

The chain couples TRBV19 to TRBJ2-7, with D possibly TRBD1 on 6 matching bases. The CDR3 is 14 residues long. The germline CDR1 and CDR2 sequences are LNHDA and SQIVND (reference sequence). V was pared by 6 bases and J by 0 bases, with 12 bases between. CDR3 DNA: TGTGCCAGTAGCAGAGGACAGATCTCCTACGAGCAGTACTTC. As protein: CASSRGQISYEQYF.

The CDR3 DNA follows: TGCAGTGCTAGAAAGGTCAATGAGCAGTTCTTC. It specifies CSARKVNEQFF. This chain connects TRBV20-1 to TRBJ2-1, with unresolved D. CDR3 length equals 11 residues. The V end lost 2 bases, the J end lost 6 bases, and 5 bases lay between the germline ends. The germline V gene encodes CDR1 DFQATT and CDR2 SNEGSKA (reference sequence).

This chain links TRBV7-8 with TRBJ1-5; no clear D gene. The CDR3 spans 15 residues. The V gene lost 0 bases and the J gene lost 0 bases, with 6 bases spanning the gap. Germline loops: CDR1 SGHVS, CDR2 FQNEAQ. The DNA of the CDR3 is TGTGCCAGCAGCTTAGCCTGGTATAGCAATCAGCCCCAGCATTTT. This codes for CASSLAWYSNQPQHF.

CDR3 amino acids: CASGERGGTQYF. The CDR3 DNA reads as TGTGCCAGCGGGGAACGAGGGGGGACCCAGTACTTC. This chain uses TRBV25-1 with TRBJ2-5; D is possibly TRBD1 (6 bases). The ends were cut back, 8 bases at V and 7 bases at J, with 14 bases in the middle. The germline V gene has CDR1 MGHDK and CDR2 SYGVNS. The CDR3 loop spans 12 amino acids.

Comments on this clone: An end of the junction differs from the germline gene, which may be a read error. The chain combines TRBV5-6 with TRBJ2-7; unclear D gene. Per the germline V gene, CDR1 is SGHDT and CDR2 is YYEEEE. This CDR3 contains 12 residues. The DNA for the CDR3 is TGTGCCGGCAGCTTGTCCTCATACGAGCAGTACTTC. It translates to CAGSLSSYEQYF.

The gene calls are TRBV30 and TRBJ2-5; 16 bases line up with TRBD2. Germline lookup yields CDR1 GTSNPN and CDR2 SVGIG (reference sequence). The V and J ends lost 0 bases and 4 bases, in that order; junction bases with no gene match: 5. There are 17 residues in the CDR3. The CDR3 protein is CAWSVGGLAGGVETQYF. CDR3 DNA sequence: TGTGCCTGGAGTGTAGGGGGACTAGCGGGAGGGGTAGAGACCCAGTACTTC.

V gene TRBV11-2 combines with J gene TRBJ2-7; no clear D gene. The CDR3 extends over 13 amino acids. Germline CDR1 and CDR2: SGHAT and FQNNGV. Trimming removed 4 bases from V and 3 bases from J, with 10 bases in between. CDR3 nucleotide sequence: TGTGCCAGCAGCTATATCGCCGACTACGAGCAGTACTTC. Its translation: CASSYIADYEQYF.

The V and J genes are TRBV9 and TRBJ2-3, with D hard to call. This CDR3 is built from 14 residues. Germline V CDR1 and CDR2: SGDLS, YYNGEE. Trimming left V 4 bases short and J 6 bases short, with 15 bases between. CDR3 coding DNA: TGTGCCAGCAGCCATACACGGGCGCGGGATACGCAGTATTTT. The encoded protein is CASSHTRARDTQYF. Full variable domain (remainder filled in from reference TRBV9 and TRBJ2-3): DSGVTQTPKHLITATGQRVTLRCSPRSGDLSVYWYQQSLDQGLQFLIQYYNGEERAKGNILERFSAQQFPDLHSELNLSSLELGDSALYFCASSHTRARDTQYFGPGTRLTVL.

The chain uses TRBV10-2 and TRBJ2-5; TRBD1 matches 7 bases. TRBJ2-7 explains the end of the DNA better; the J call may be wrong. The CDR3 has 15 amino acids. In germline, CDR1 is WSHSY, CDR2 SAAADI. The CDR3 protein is CASSEEATGHYEQYF. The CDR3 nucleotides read TGCGCCAGCAGTGAGGAGGCGACAGGGCACTACGAGCAGTACTTC.

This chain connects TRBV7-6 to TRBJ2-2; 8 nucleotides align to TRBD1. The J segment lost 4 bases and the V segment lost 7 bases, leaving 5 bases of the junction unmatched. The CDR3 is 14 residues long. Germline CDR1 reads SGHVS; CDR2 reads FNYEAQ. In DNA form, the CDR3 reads TGTGCCAGCAACCGACAGGGGAGCACCGGGGAGCTGTTTTTT. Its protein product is CASNRQGSTGELFF.